The T cell receptor (beta chain) under discussion was sequenced for a study of T cell responses to AZD1222 COVID-19 vaccine (dated by TCRdb to the early 2020s). About the study as a whole: AZD1222 recipients whose second dose came at about 4 weeks and those whose second dose came at about 12 weeks were combined into one group, since spike-specific TCR depth and breadth did not differ between the two schedules. Enrollment into the trials was organized by age into subgroups of 18-55, 56-69 and 70-plus years, and those subgroups contained approximately 150, 30 and 60 TCR-sequenced participants, respectively. A total of 233 trial participants underwent TCR sequencing, of whom approximately 210 received two doses of AZD1222 and about 25 received two doses of the MenACWY control vaccine.

Sample time point, as interpreted from the label and publication: baseline before first vaccination. Samples from vaccinated people were obtained from the UK trials COV001 and COV002, which included a single-blind randomized controlled phase 2/3 trial of AZD1222 (ChAdOx1 nCoV-19) in healthy adults. Trial participant PBMC samples were collected at day 0 and day 28 after the second dose for TCRbeta chain sequencing. This clone is a singleton in its sample. Its cognate antigen has yet to be identified. Its ends do not fully match the called genes, so a read error is possible. Reading from cysteine to phenylalanine, the CDR3 counts 12 amino acids. Only the CDR3 DNA is retained, 36 bases long and in frame from the first base. CDR1 and CDR2, per the germline V gene, are SNHLY and FYNNEI. On the study overall, not on this receptor specifically: After two AZD1222 doses, spike-specific TCR breadth and depth were significantly higher than at day 0 and than in MenACWY recipients. Conclusions about previously exposed vaccinees were limited because only six AZD1222 recipients were SARS-CoV-2 seropositive at baseline. Vaccine-associated CD4 TCRs spanned the whole spike protein, with dominant responses in regions 160-218 and 743-854. Because no day 14 peak-response samples were available, the repertoires could be characterized only after the peak T cell response. Participants were mostly white British, with more females than males. The authors suggested clonal diversity may have been underestimated. Reportedly, close to half of the unique spike-specific TCRs recognized epitopes lying outside the regions that are mutated in the B.1.351 and B.1.1.7 variants. In the small 56-69-year group, the increase in depth fell short of significance, most likely because of low power.

The CDR3 regions of human TCRbeta chains were subjected to immunosequencing. The authors processed their data as follows. TCRs in the repertoires were matched against a reference library of SARS-CoV-2-specific TCRs that had been generated with the MIRA antigen-specificity platform. Breadth meant the fraction of unique TCRs that were SARS-CoV-2-associated, whereas depth meant the fraction of total T cells that were SARS-CoV-2-associated. Using the MIRA data, every spike-specific TCR was mapped to the spike region that the TCR reacted to and assigned to either a CD4 or a CD8 class. Log10-transformed breadth and depth values were compared by one-way ANOVA with Sidak's multiple comparisons tests. TCRdb mirrors the immuneACCESS table, restricted to in-frame sequences. Some clones are absent from its copies; in checked studies, under half trace to an unresolved V gene, and the reason for the others is unknown. The V and J calls and the clone size are those of that table, but D and trimming were determined from the DNA. This sample is represented by under 60,000 clones; approximately 79% of them were singletons. Of the sample, 10% to 13% is held by the ten largest clones.

The sample in question was peripheral blood, obtained on day 0 of AZD1222 vaccination. The TCR comes from an adult in good health. This chain is built from TRBV2 and TRBJ1-1, with the D gene too uncertain to name. The nucleotide sequence is given as TGTGCCAGCAGTGAACTCCGGACTGAAGCCTTCTTT. The encoded protein is CASSELRTEAFF.